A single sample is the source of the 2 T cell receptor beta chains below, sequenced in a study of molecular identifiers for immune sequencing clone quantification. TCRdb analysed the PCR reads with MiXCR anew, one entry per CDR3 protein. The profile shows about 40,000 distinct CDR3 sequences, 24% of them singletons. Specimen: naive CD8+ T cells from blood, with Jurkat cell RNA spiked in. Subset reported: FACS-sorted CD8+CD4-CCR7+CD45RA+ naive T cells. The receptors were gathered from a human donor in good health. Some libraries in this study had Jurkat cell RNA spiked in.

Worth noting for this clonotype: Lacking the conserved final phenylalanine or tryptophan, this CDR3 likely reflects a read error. The CDR3: CASGSSVVPIETNEQFS. The CDR3 coding sequence is TGTGCCAGCGGTAGTTCCGTAGTACCCATCGAAACCAATGAGCAGTTCTCC. The chain combines TRBV7-9 with TRBJ2-1; D not certain. The CDR3 length is 17 residues. CDR1 is SEHNR and CDR2 is FQNEAQ in the germline V gene (reference sequence). The V and J ends lost 8 bases and 6 bases respectively, with 26 bases between them.

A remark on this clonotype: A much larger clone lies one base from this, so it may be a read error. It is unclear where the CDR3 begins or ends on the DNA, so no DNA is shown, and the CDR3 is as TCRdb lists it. The CDR3 protein is CASSWGLGNTICF. The chain joins TRBV7-2 to TRBJ1-3. The CDR3 has 13 residues if both end residues are counted. The V gene's germline CDR1 is SGHTA and CDR2 FQGNSA.